The present T cell receptor (beta chain) was sequenced within a study of T cell repertoires in cytomegalovirus infection. Study background: The public TCR beta signatures pointed to both CMV infection and matching HLA type. Study findings and constraints: Cumulative frequency (of public TCR beta family members) identified carriers of CMV plus the relevant HLA. CMV-specific TCR beta clonotypes restricted by HLA-C dominated the ex vivo response.

In TCRdb, the reads were re-called with MiXCR into one record per CDR3 protein. Among nearly 450,000 distinct CDR3 sequences listed, roughly 30% were seen once. This CDR3 has 15 residues. CDR1 is LNHDA, CDR2 SQIVND, per germline (reference sequence). V lost 3 bases and J lost 9, with 20 bases in between. Many counts were recorded for this clonotype. What it binds is unknown. Sequencing used PBMCs. The source is a human donor in good health (CMV status not recorded). Some clones in this sample may be carry-over from other donors' samples. This chain uses TRBV19 with TRBJ2-5; TRBD1 or TRBD2 may be the D gene (5 bases each). CDR3 sequence: CASSIDGFRGEAQYF. As DNA, the CDR3 is TGTGCCAGTAGTATCGACGGTTTTCGGGGCGAGGCCCAGTACTTC.